The present entry profiles one T cell receptor beta chain with its context. Its antigen is unknown. Measured with immunoSEQ multiplex PCR; TCRdb has only the in-frame clones, and not every one. The sample yields fewer than 8,000 clones, approximately 81% seen once. The germline gives CDR1 SGDLS, CDR2 YYNGEE. V lost 9 bases and J 2 bases, leaving 15 bases between the germline ends. The CDR3 consists of 14 residues. This sample is drawn from a study of tumour-infiltrating T cells in Burkitt lymphoma. Background on the study: The Burkitt lymphoma cohort spanned all epidemiological subtypes. Survival, overall and progression-free, tracked with productive clonality.

The study, taken as a whole, reports: Several public clonotypes were shared across many Burkitt lymphoma patients.

The sample was tumor tissue. This TCR was sampled from a human donor with Burkitt lymphoma. The chain links TRBV9 to TRBJ2-1; possibly TRBD2 for D (5 bases). CDR3 loop: CATRPGRTYNEQFF. CDR3 nucleotides: TGTGCCACCAGACCTGGGAGAACCTACAATGAGCAGTTCTTC.